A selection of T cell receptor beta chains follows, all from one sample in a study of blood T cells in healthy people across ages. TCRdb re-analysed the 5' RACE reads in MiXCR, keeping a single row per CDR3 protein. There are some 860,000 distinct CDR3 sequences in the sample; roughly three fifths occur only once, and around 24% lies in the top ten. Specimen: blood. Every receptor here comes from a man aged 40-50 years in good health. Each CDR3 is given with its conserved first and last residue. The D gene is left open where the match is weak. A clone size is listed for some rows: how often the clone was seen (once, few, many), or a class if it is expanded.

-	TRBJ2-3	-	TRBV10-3	CAISAAPAFEDTQYF	TGTGCCATCAGTGCCGCCCCGGCGTTCGAAGATACGCAGTATTTT
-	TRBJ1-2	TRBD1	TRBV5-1	CASSKQTGENYGYTF	TGCGCCAGCAGCAAGCAGACAGGGGAGAACTATGGCTACACCTTC
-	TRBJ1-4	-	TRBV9	CASSVAVGEDEKLFF	TGTGCCAGCAGCGTAGCGGTTGGGGAGGACGAAAAACTGTTTTTT
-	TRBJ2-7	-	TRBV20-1	CSARIDGSGLLSYEQYF	TGCAGTGCTAGGATAGACGGTAGCGGATTACTCTCCTACGAGCAGTACTTC
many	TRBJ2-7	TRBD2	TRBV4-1	CASSHPRVGTSSYEQYF	TGCGCCAGCAGCCATCCTAGAGTGGGGACTAGTTCTTACGAGCAGTACTTC
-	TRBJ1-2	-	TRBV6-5	CASSYSGRTSYGYTF	TGTGCCAGCAGTTACTCGGGACGAACATCTTATGGCTACACCTTC
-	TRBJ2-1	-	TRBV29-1	CSVGGGQGGTYNEQFF	TGCAGCGTTGGGGGGGGCCAGGGGGGCACCTACAATGAGCAGTTCTTC
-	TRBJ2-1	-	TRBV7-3	CASSNNYEQFF	TGTGCCAGCAGTAACAACTATGAGCAGTTCTTC
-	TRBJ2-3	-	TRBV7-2	CACGFTQYF	TGTGCCTGCGGGTTTACGCAGTATTTT
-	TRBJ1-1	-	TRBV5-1	CASSGGAGAAEAFF	TGCGCCAGCAGCGGGGGGGCAGGGGCGGCTGAAGCTTTCTTT
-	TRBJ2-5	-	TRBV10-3	CAISEGPLIQETQYF	TGTGCCATCAGTGAGGGTCCCCTTATCCAAGAGACCCAGTACTTC
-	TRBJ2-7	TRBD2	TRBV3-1	CASRLTSGTDEQYF	TGTGCCAGCAGGCTAACTAGCGGGACTGACGAGCAGTACTTC
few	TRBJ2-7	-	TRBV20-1	CSGLGRNSYEQYF	TGCAGTGGATTGGGGCGAAATTCCTACGAGCAGTACTTC
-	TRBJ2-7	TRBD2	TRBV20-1	CSALNLGGGASYNEQYF	TGCAGTGCTCTAAATCTGGGCGGGGGGGCTTCCTACAATGAGCAGTACTTC
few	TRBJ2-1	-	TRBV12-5	CASGLVAQGGYNEQFF	TGTGCTAGTGGTTTGGTAGCCCAGGGGGGATACAATGAGCAGTTCTTC
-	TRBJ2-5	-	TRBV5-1	CASSSGVSLLGNEQYF	TGCGCCAGCAGCTCCGGCGTCAGCTTACTTGGCAATGAGCAGTACTTC
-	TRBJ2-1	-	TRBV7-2	CASSLYGPGVEYNEQFF	TGTGCCAGCAGCTTATATGGGCCGGGAGTAGAATACAATGAGCAGTTCTTC
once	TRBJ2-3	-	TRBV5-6	CASGDGPTDTQYF	TGTGCCAGCGGTGACGGCCCTACCGATACGCAGTATTTT
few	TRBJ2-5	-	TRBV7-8	CASSPLRADNEQYF	TGTGCCAGCAGCCCCCTTCGGGCTGACAATGAGCAGTACTTC
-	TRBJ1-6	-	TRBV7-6	CASSPEVNSPLHF	TGTGCCAGCAGCCCCGAGGTGAATTCACCCCTCCACTTT
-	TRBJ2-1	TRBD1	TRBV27	CASSFLTGGLSSYNEQFF	TGTGCCAGCAGTTTCTTGACAGGGGGCCTTAGCTCCTACAATGAGCAGTTCTTC
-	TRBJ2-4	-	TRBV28	CASSRGSGVAKNIQYF	TGTGCCAGTTCCAGGGGCTCCGGGGTAGCCAAAAACATTCAGTACTTC
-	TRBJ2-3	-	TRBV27	CASSPRQGLHTDTQYF	TGTGCCAGCAGTCCGCGACAGGGACTCCACACAGATACGCAGTATTTT
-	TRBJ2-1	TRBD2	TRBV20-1	CSAIGTRPVRGNEQFF	TGCAGTGCTATCGGGACTAGGCCTGTCCGGGGCAATGAGCAGTTCTTC
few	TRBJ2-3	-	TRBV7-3	CASSPTAVSTDTQYF	TGTGCCAGCAGCCCGACGGCGGTTAGCACAGATACGCAGTATTTT
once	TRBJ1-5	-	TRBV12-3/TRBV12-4	CASSLAVGFTNQPQHF	TGTGCCAGCAGTTTAGCAGTAGGGTTTACCAATCAGCCCCAGCATTTT
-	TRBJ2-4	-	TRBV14	CASSQDVAGRKNIQYF	TGTGCCAGCAGCCAAGATGTCGCAGGCCGCAAAAACATTCAGTACTTC
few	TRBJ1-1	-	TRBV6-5	CASRQTENTEAFF	TGTGCCAGCAGACAGACAGAGAACACTGAAGCTTTCTTT
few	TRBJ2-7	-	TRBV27	CASSHRQAEQYF	TGTGCCAGCAGTCATAGACAGGCAGAGCAGTACTTC
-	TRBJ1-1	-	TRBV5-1	CASSLSFGGMNTEAFF	TGCGCCAGCAGCTTGTCGTTTGGCGGCATGAACACTGAAGCTTTCTTT
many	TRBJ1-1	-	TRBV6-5	CASRSGPHTEAFF	TGTGCCAGCAGGTCAGGGCCCCACACTGAAGCTTTCTTT
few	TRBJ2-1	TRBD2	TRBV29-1	CSVGGAIAGHNNEQFF	TGCAGCGTTGGCGGAGCTATAGCGGGGCACAACAATGAGCAGTTCTTC
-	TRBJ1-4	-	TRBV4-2	CTSSQEATNEKLFF	TGTACCAGCAGCCAAGAAGCAACTAATGAAAAACTGTTTTTT
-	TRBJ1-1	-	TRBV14	CASSRIRQKNTEAFF	TGTGCCAGCAGCCGAATCCGACAGAAAAACACTGAAGCTTTCTTT
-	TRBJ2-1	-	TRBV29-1	CSVEDRASYEQFF	TGCAGCGTTGAAGATCGGGCCTCCTATGAGCAGTTCTTC
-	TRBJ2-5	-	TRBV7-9	CASGLGSGQETQYF	TGTGCCAGCGGCTTAGGCTCAGGGCAAGAGACCCAGTACTTC
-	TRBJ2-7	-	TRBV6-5	CASSYRIQRSSYEQYF	TGTGCCAGCAGTTACAGAATCCAGCGGAGCTCCTACGAGCAGTACTTC
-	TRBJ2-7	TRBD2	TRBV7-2	CASSPGPGLAGGGDEQYF	TGTGCCAGCAGCCCTGGCCCGGGACTAGCGGGAGGGGGCGACGAGCAGTACTTC
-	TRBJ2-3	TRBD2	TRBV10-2	CASTPASGGGTDTQYF	TGCGCCAGCACCCCAGCTAGCGGGGGGGGCACAGATACGCAGTATTTT
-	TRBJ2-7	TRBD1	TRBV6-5	CASSYRWTGRTYEQYF	TGTGCCAGCAGTTACCGATGGACAGGGCGAACCTACGAGCAGTACTTC
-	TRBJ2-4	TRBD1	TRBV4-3	CASSQVADRGKNIQYF	TGCGCCAGCAGCCAAGTGGCGGACAGGGGCAAAAACATTCAGTACTTC
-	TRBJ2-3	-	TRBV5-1	CASSLETGGTDTQYF	TGTGCCAGCAGCTTGGAGACCGGGGGCACAGATACGCAGTATTTT
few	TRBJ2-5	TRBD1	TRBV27	CASSLQGATSETQYF	TGTGCCAGCAGCTTACAGGGGGCCACTTCAGAGACCCAGTACTTC
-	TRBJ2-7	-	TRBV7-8	CASSLGTVTWEQYF	TGTGCCAGCAGCTTAGGTACGGTGACGTGGGAGCAGTACTTC
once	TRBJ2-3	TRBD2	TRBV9	CASSVSGIGGDTQYF	TGTGCCAGCAGCGTTAGCGGGATAGGCGGTGATACGCAGTATTTT
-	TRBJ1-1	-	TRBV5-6	CASSLAFKAPREAFF	TGTGCCAGCAGCTTGGCGTTCAAGGCCCCACGGGAAGCTTTCTTT
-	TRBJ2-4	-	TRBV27	CASSLSSGSGNIQYF	TGTGCCAGCAGTTTATCGTCAGGGAGTGGAAACATTCAGTACTTC
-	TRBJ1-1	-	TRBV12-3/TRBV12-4	CASRYRAEAFF	TGTGCCAGCAGGTACAGGGCTGAAGCTTTCTTT